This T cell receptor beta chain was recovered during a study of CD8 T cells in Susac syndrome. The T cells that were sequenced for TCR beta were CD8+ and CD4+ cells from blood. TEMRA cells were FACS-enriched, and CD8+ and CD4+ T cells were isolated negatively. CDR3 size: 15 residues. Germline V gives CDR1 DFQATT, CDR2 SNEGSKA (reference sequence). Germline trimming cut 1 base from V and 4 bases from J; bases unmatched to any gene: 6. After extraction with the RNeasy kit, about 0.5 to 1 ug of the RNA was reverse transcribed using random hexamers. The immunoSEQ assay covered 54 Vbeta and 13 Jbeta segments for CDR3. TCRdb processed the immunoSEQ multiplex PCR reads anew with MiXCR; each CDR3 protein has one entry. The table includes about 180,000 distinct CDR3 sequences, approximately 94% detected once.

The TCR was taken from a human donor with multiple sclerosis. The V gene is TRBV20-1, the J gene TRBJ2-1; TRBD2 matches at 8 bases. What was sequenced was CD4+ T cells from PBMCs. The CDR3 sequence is CSARGVLAGYNEQFF. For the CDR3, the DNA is TGCAGTGCTAGAGGAGTCCTAGCGGGTTACAATGAGCAGTTCTTC.